This record covers a single T cell receptor (beta chain). In this sample, this clonotype turned up a few times. This receptor's antigen is unknown. Base qualities are not at hand, and no much larger clone is one base apart. These data come from a study of identical twins (dated by TCRdb to 2016 to 2017). For the wider study: The study deep-sequenced TCR alpha and beta repertoires from monozygotic twins, unrelated adults of various ages and cord blood to test whether fetal clonotypes persist. To rule out contamination, the twin experiments were replicated at different times with different library preparation protocols.

The library was produced with 5' RACE. TCRdb shows the sequencer as Illumina HiSeq 2000. Template switching introduced a universal primer binding site; the final cDNA contained a unique molecular identifier, enabling accurate counting of TCR cDNA molecules. Specific primers in the conserved constant-segment region were used to synthesize first-strand cDNA for the TCR alpha and beta chains. Each cDNA library was double barcoded, with a SMART-Mk sample barcode plus Illumina barcodes, to control for contamination. TruSeq adapter sequences, together with Illumina sample barcodes, were added in two successive PCR steps. The Illumina HiSeq platform was used with custom primers to sequence TCR alpha and beta cDNA libraries. In the paper's pipeline: MiGEC processed the raw reads to extract unique molecular identifiers, while MiXCR was used to determine the CDR3 positions. For each individual, recombination models were inferred using an EM algorithm with the repgenHMM and IGoR tools. Shared clonotypes were analyzed with the tcR package in R, and sharing was normalized by the product of cloneset sizes. Out-of-frame nonproductive sequences were analyzed to study raw recombination free of thymic and clonal selection effects. TCRdb reprocessed the public reads (quality trimming at Q25 with fastp, clone calling with MiXCR) and kept in-frame beta chains. Merged by CDR3 protein, the rows form single entries marked with the most common genes and DNA. TCRdb, not the original authors, processed these V and J calls. A total of about 890,000 distinct CDR3 sequences appear in this sample, more than 9% of them only once. The top ten hold 1.5% to 2% of the sample.

What the study reported, not specific to this receptor: Fewer insertions were carried by abundant cord blood beta clonotypes; a weaker similar trend was observed in young adult naive repertoires, while no such trend was observed in memory repertoires. Zero-insertion analyses could be partly confounded by invariant T cells such as MAIT and iNKT, although diverse VJ usage argued against such confounding for most clonotypes. In beta out-of-frame sequences, excess twin sharing was weaker, because having fewer shared sequences lowered the signal-to-noise ratio. Out-of-frame TCR alpha sequences shared between twins showed an excess of low generation-probability sequences compared with coincidental sharing between unrelated individuals. In monozygotic twins, recombination models systematically underestimated out-of-frame TCR alpha sharing, but the models matched the sharing seen between unrelated individuals. Conclusions relied on cross-sectional statistical analysis, since the same donors could not be followed over many years.

All donors were healthy Caucasians. The twin cohort consisted of three pairs of female monozygotic twins, all aged about 18 to 30 years. Peripheral blood mononuclear cells were the source from which RNA for the TCR libraries was isolated. A further study also used this sample, focusing on yellow fever vaccine responses in identical twins. From that second study: The authors reported that the T cell response to vaccination in identical twins appeared partly convergent and partly personalized. In identical twins, the study followed T cell clones that responded to the vaccine with precision.

Sequences were obtained from PBMCs. The receptor was derived from a young woman in good health.

The DNA sequence reads TGTGCCAGCAGTTTTAGCGGGGGAAAATCCTACAATGAGCAGTTCTTC. This yields the protein CASSFSGGKSYNEQFF. This chain is built from TRBV12-3 or TRBV12-4 and TRBJ2-1; 9 nucleotides in the junction match TRBD2. The V end gives up 3 bases and the J end 1 base, leaving 4 bases in the junction not matched to a gene. Spanning cysteine to phenylalanine, the CDR3 consists of 16 amino acids. Left in the record is the CDR3 DNA by itself, 48 bases read in frame from the first base.